The present T cell receptor beta chain was sequenced within a study of cytomegalovirus exposure and HLA in healthy donors. Donors were drawn from the approximately 120-subject validation cohort, separate from the approximately 680-subject first cohort. There are 14 residues in the CDR3. Looked up from germline, CDR1 is SEHNR and CDR2 is FQNEAQ (reference sequence). V was clipped by 8 bases and J by 4 bases; unmatched bases: 9. Here immunoSEQ multiplex PCR was the method, and the copy in TCRdb shows in-frame clones only, minus some. The sample has 160,000 or so clones, about four fifths seen once. This TCR was recovered from a man aged 30-40 years in good health and CMV-seropositive. The chain joins TRBV7-9 to TRBJ2-3; 7 positions match TRBD1. Source material: PBMCs. The CDR3 loop is CASSQRGQSDTQYF. The CDR3 region has the DNA TGTGCCAGCTCCCAACGGGGACAGTCAGATACGCAGTATTTT. Full variable domain (rest looked up from reference TRBV7-9 and TRBJ2-3): DTGVSQNPRHKITKRGQNVTFRCDPISEHNRLYWYRQTLGQGPEFLTYFQNEAQLEKSRLLSDRFSAERPKGSFSTLEIQRTEQGDSAMYLCASSQRGQSDTQYFGPGTRLTVL.